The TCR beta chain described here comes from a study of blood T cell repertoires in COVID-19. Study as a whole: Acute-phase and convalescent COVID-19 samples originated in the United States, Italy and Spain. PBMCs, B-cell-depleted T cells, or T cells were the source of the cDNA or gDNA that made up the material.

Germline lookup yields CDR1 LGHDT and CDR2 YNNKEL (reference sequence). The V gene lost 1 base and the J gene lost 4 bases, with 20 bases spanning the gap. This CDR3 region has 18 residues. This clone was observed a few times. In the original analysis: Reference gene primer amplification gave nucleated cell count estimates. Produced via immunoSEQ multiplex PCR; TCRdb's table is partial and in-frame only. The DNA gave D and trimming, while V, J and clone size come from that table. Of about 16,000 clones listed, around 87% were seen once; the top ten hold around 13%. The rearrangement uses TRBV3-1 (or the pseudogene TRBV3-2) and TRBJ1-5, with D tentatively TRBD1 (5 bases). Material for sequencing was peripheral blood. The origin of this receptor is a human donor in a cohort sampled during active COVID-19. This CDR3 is CASSQGTEQARGNQPQHF. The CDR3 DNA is TGTGCCAGCAGCCAAGGTACAGAACAAGCAAGGGGTAATCAGCCCCAGCATTTT.